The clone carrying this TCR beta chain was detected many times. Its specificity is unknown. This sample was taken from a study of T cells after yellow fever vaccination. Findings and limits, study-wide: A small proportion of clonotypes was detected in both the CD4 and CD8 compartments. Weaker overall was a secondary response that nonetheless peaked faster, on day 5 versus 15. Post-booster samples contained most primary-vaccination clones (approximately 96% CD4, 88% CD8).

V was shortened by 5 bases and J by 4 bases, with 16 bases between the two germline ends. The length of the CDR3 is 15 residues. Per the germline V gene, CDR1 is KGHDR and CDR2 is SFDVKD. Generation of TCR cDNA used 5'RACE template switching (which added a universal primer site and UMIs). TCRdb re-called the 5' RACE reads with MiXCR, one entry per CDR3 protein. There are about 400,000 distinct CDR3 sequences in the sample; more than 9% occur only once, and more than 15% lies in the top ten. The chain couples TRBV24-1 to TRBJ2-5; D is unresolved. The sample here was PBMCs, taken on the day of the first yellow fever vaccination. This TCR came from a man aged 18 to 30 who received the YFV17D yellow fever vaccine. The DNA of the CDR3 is TGTGCCACCAGTGGCTTGACATATGTCCGAGAGACCCAGTACTTC. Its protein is CATSGLTYVRETQYF.